The rows below give T cell receptor beta chains drawn from one sample of a study of T-cell reconstitution after alpha-beta-depleted transplantation in children. TCRdb ran MiXCR on the PCR reads and lists one entry per CDR3 protein. This table holds over 200,000 distinct CDR3 sequences, roughly 11% found once. This sample comprised PBMCs, obtained before TCRalphabeta/CD19-depleted stem cell transplant. The origin of the receptors is a child less than two years old with acute myeloid leukemia, due to receive a stem cell transplant. CDR3s include the opening cysteine and the closing phenylalanine or tryptophan. The order of the fields is D gene, V gene, J gene, clone size, CDR3 length, CDR3 DNA, CDR3 protein. A D gene is named only where the DNA matches it firmly. The size entry is marked missing in some rows and otherwise reads once, few, many or a size class.

D: .
V: TRBV28
J: TRBJ1-1
size: many
length: 15
DNA: TGTGCCAGCAGCCCAATTTCAATCGGGAACACTGAAGCTTTCTTT
CDR3: CASSPISIGNTEAFF

D: TRBD1
V: TRBV28
J: TRBJ1-2
size: many
length: 15
DNA: TGTGCCAGCAGTCGATACCAGACAGGGGGCTATGGCTACACCTTC
CDR3: CASSRYQTGGYGYTF

D: .
V: TRBV7-8
J: TRBJ2-5
size: many
length: 12
DNA: TGTGCCAGCAGCTTACTAGCAGAGACCCAGTACTTC
CDR3: CASSLLAETQYF

D: .
V: TRBV9
J: TRBJ2-3
size: many
length: 13
DNA: TGTGCCAGCAGCGTAGGGGGCGCAGATACGCAGTATTTT
CDR3: CASSVGGADTQYF

D: .
V: TRBV12-3/TRBV12-4
J: TRBJ1-6
size: .
length: 15
DNA: TGTTCCAGCAGTTCTAATCCCAGAAATAATTCACCCCTCCACTTT
CDR3: CSSSSNPRNNSPLHF

D: TRBD1
V: TRBV7-2
J: TRBJ1-1
size: many
length: 13
DNA: TGTGCCAGCAGCTCGCACAGGGGAACTGAAGCTTTCTTT
CDR3: CASSSHRGTEAFF

D: TRBD1
V: TRBV7-2
J: TRBJ2-2
size: many
length: 15
DNA: TGTGCCAGCAGCTTATTAGGGGGCAACACCGGGGAGCTGTTTTTT
CDR3: CASSLLGGNTGELFF

D: .
V: TRBV28
J: TRBJ2-7
size: many
length: 16
DNA: TGTGCCAGCAGTTTACAACCGATTGGGACTTCCTACGAGCAGTACTTC
CDR3: CASSLQPIGTSYEQYF

D: TRBD2
V: TRBV24-1
J: TRBJ2-1
size: .
length: 16
DNA: TGTGCCACCACCAAACGGGAGCGGGGATCTTGGGATGAGCAGTTCTTC
CDR3: CATTKRERGSWDEQFF

D: .
V: TRBV12-3/TRBV12-4
J: TRBJ2-2
size: many
length: 13
DNA: TGTGCCAGCAGTTTGGTGGGTGTCGGGGAGCTGTTTTTT
CDR3: CASSLVGVGELFF

D: .
V: TRBV5-1
J: TRBJ1-4
size: .
length: 17
DNA: TGCGCCAGCAGCTTCAGGGAGACAGTGGGAACTAATGAAAAACTGTTTTTT
CDR3: CASSFRETVGTNEKLFF

D: .
V: TRBV12-3/TRBV12-4
J: TRBJ1-1
size: many
length: 13
DNA: TGTGCCAGCAGTTTGGCGGGGGACACTGAAGCTTTCTTT
CDR3: CASSLAGDTEAFF

D: .
V: TRBV12-3/TRBV12-4
J: TRBJ2-7
size: many
length: 12
DNA: TGTGCCAGCAGTTTATCCCGCTACGAGCAGTACTTC
CDR3: CASSLSRYEQYF

D: .
V: TRBV29-1
J: TRBJ2-6
size: many
length: 20
DNA: TGCAGCGTTGTTTTCCTATGGGACAATAGTCGTTCCTCTGGGGCCAACGTCCTGACTTTC
CDR3: CSVVFLWDNSRSSGANVLTF

D: .
V: TRBV7-9
J: TRBJ1-1
size: few
length: 13
DNA: TGTGCCAGCAGCTTAGGGGACGGCACTGAAGCTTTCTTT
CDR3: CASSLGDGTEAFF

D: TRBD2
V: TRBV14
J: TRBJ2-1
size: .
length: 17
DNA: TGTGCCAGCAGCCCCTGGGTGGGGGAGGGCATCTACAATGAGCAGTTCTTC
CDR3: CASSPWVGEGIYNEQFF

D: .
V: TRBV20-1
J: TRBJ2-1
size: many
length: 14
DNA: TGCAGTGCTGGGGGCGCTTACTCCTACAATGAGCAGTTCTTC
CDR3: CSAGGAYSYNEQFF

D: .
V: TRBV6-1
J: TRBJ1-5
size: many
length: 16
DNA: TGTGCCAGCAGTGAATGGGAGGGGCGAAGCAATCAGCCCCAGCATTTT
CDR3: CASSEWEGRSNQPQHF

D: TRBD1
V: TRBV7-9
J: TRBJ2-5
size: .
length: 14
DNA: TGTGCCAGCAGTCCTAACGGACAGGGTGAGACCCAGTACTTC
CDR3: CASSPNGQGETQYF

D: .
V: TRBV20-1
J: TRBJ1-2
size: many
length: 13
DNA: TGCAGTGCTAGCCAAGGGACCGAATATGGCTACACCTTC
CDR3: CSASQGTEYGYTF

D: .
V: TRBV20-1
J: TRBJ2-5
size: many
length: 12
DNA: TGCAGTGCTAGAGTCAGCTTTCAGACCCAGTACTTC
CDR3: CSARVSFQTQYF

D: .
V: TRBV5-1
J: TRBJ1-5
size: many
length: 14
DNA: TGCGCCAGCAGCTTGAGCGGACAGAATCAGCCCCAGCATTTT
CDR3: CASSLSGQNQPQHF

D: .
V: TRBV7-9
J: TRBJ1-4
size: many
length: 13
DNA: TGTGCCAGCAGCTTAGGGTCGGGGGAAAAACTGTTTTTT
CDR3: CASSLGSGEKLFF

D: TRBD2
V: TRBV11-2
J: TRBJ2-3
size: many
length: 16
DNA: TGTGCCAGCACCCGGGGGGGCGGGAGAAGCACAGATACGCAGTATTTT
CDR3: CASTRGGGRSTDTQYF

D: TRBD1
V: TRBV29-1
J: TRBJ2-3
size: many
length: 14
DNA: TGCAGCGTTGAACGACAGGGTAACGCAGATACGCAGTATTTT
CDR3: CSVERQGNADTQYF

D: .
V: TRBV7-2
J: TRBJ2-2
size: many
length: 13
DNA: TGTGCCAGCAGCTCAGGACACACCGGGGAGCTGTTTTTT
CDR3: CASSSGHTGELFF

D: .
V: TRBV20-1
J: TRBJ1-6
size: many
length: 14
DNA: TGCAGTGCCGATAGCGGGGTTAAGGATTCACCCCTCCACTTT
CDR3: CSADSGVKDSPLHF

D: .
V: TRBV12-3/TRBV12-4
J: TRBJ1-2
size: many
length: 15
DNA: TGTGCCAGCAGTTTAAGTTCCGGGGCTAACTATGGCTACACCTTC
CDR3: CASSLSSGANYGYTF

D: .
V: TRBV20-1
J: TRBJ2-4
size: many
length: 14
DNA: TGCAGTGCTAGAAGGGGTCTAGCCAAAAACATTCAGTACTTC
CDR3: CSARRGLAKNIQYF

D: .
V: TRBV5-1
J: TRBJ1-1
size: many
length: 13
DNA: TGCGCCAGCAGCGTCGGGGTAAAAGCTGAAGCTTTCTTT
CDR3: CASSVGVKAEAFF

D: .
V: TRBV28
J: TRBJ2-7
size: many
length: 11
DNA: TGTGCCAGCAGCAAATATATGGGGCAGTACTTC
CDR3: CASSKYMGQYF

D: .
V: TRBV28
J: TRBJ2-3
size: .
length: 15
DNA: TGTGCCAGCACTCCCGATCGGGGGACCGGGGATACGCAGTATTTT
CDR3: CASTPDRGTGDTQYF

D: .
V: TRBV28
J: TRBJ2-1
size: many
length: 15
DNA: TGTGCCAGCAATCTCCCCTCGAGCTCCTACAATGAGCAGTTCTTC
CDR3: CASNLPSSSYNEQFF

D: .
V: TRBV15
J: TRBJ1-5
size: many
length: 14
DNA: TGTGCCACCAGCAGAGCTATTGGCAATCAGCCCCAGCATTTT
CDR3: CATSRAIGNQPQHF

D: .
V: TRBV29-1
J: TRBJ2-4
size: many
length: 8
DNA: TGCAGCGTTGACTCCGGTTACTTC
CDR3: CSVDSGYF

D: .
V: TRBV10-3
J: TRBJ2-3
size: .
length: 12
DNA: TGTGCCATCAGTGAGTCAGGGGATACGCAGTATTTT
CDR3: CAISESGDTQYF

D: TRBD2
V: TRBV20-1
J: TRBJ2-7
size: many
length: 13
DNA: TGCAGTGCCCTGCTAGCGGGAGTCTACGAGCAGTACTTC
CDR3: CSALLAGVYEQYF

D: .
V: TRBV19
J: TRBJ2-7
size: many
length: 16
DNA: TGTGCCAGTAGTATAGCCCCCCCGGCAGATCCCTACGAGCAGTACTTC
CDR3: CASSIAPPADPYEQYF

D: .
V: TRBV7-9
J: TRBJ1-3
size: few
length: 12
DNA: TGTGCCAGCAGCTCCAGCCCGGACACCATATATTTT
CDR3: CASSSSPDTIYF

D: .
V: TRBV4-3
J: TRBJ1-4
size: many
length: 13
DNA: TGCGCCAGCAGCTCCGGAATGGGTGAAAAACTGTTTTTT
CDR3: CASSSGMGEKLFF

D: TRBD2
V: TRBV19
J: TRBJ2-1
size: few
length: 15
DNA: TGTGCCAGTAGTATCTTTGGCGGGAGAGTTGGTGAGCAGTTCTTC
CDR3: CASSIFGGRVGEQFF

D: TRBD1
V: TRBV11-2
J: TRBJ2-7
size: many
length: 15
DNA: TGTGCCAGCAGCTTAGATAACAGGGGGTGGTACGAGCAGTACTTC
CDR3: CASSLDNRGWYEQYF

D: TRBD2
V: TRBV24-1
J: TRBJ2-1
size: many
length: 15
DNA: TGTGCCACCAGTGGTGTAGCGGGGGGGCTGAATGAGCAGTTCTTC
CDR3: CATSGVAGGLNEQFF

D: TRBD1
V: TRBV29-1
J: TRBJ2-2
size: many
length: 13
DNA: TGCAGCGCCAGGACAGGGCCAGGCGGGGAGCTGTTTTTT
CDR3: CSARTGPGGELFF

D: TRBD2
V: TRBV14
J: TRBJ2-1
size: many
length: 17
DNA: TGTGCCAGCAGCCACCCCCTAGCGGGAGGGGGGGACAATGAGCAGTTCTTC
CDR3: CASSHPLAGGGDNEQFF

D: .
V: TRBV5-1
J: TRBJ2-3
size: many
length: 14
DNA: TGCGCCAGCAGCTTGGAAAGTATCACAGATACGCAGTATTTT
CDR3: CASSLESITDTQYF

D: TRBD1
V: TRBV20-1
J: TRBJ1-2
size: .
length: 13
DNA: TGCAGTGCTTCTAGACAGGGGGCGCTTGGCTACACCTTC
CDR3: CSASRQGALGYTF

D: TRBD1
V: TRBV5-1
J: TRBJ2-5
size: many
length: 16
DNA: TGCGCCAGCAGCTCCGGGACAGGGGAGATTCAAGAGACCCAGTACTTC
CDR3: CASSSGTGEIQETQYF

D: TRBD1
V: TRBV7-3
J: TRBJ2-1
size: many
length: 15
DNA: TGTGCCAGCAGCATCACAGGGGTTTCCTACAATGAGCAGTTCTTC
CDR3: CASSITGVSYNEQFF

D: .
V: TRBV4-1
J: TRBJ1-2
size: many
length: 15
DNA: TGCGCCAGCAGCGAACAAGCAGGGCTGAACTATGGCTACACCTTC
CDR3: CASSEQAGLNYGYTF

D: .
V: TRBV20-1
J: TRBJ2-3
size: many
length: 11
DNA: TGCAGTGTGAGCGGTACAGATACGCAGTATTTT
CDR3: CSVSGTDTQYF

D: TRBD2
V: TRBV9
J: TRBJ2-1
size: many
length: 15
DNA: TGTGCCAGCAGCCCGACTAGCGGGAGGGCCAATGAGCAGTTCTTC
CDR3: CASSPTSGRANEQFF

D: TRBD1
V: TRBV28
J: TRBJ1-5
size: few
length: 14
DNA: TGTGCCAGCAGCACAGGGGGCGGCAATCAGCCCCAGCATTTT
CDR3: CASSTGGGNQPQHF

D: .
V: TRBV4-2
J: TRBJ1-2
size: .
length: 15
DNA: TGTGCCAGCAGCCGTAGATTCGAACCTAACTATGGCTACACCTTC
CDR3: CASSRRFEPNYGYTF

D: TRBD2
V: TRBV4-2
J: TRBJ2-1
size: many
length: 18
DNA: TGTGCCAGCAGCCAAATAGGCGGTTTACGGGAGGGCTACAATGAGCAGTTCTTC
CDR3: CASSQIGGLREGYNEQFF

D: .
V: TRBV12-3/TRBV12-4
J: TRBJ1-2
size: .
length: 15
DNA: TGTGACAAGCTATTGAGAACAGACCATAACTATGGCTACACCTTC
CDR3: CDKLLRTDHNYGYTF

D: TRBD1
V: TRBV7-2
J: TRBJ1-2
size: many
length: 13
DNA: TGTGCCAGCAGCTCATCGACAGGGGAGGGCTACACCTTC
CDR3: CASSSSTGEGYTF

D: TRBD1
V: TRBV5-4
J: TRBJ2-3
size: .
length: 15
DNA: TGTGCCAGCAGCTCCTGGACAGGGAGCACAGATACGCAGTATTTT
CDR3: CASSSWTGSTDTQYF

D: .
V: TRBV20-1
J: TRBJ2-2
size: many
length: 16
DNA: TGCAGTGCTAGAGATTCTTTGCGACTCGGAACCGGGGAGCTGTTTTTT
CDR3: CSARDSLRLGTGELFF